Listed here is a single T cell receptor (beta chain). This clonotype was detected many times. Its antigen specificity is not known. It has no much larger one-base neighbor in the sample; base qualities were not kept. Libraries came from multiplex PCR. Sequencing relied on an Illumina HiSeq 4000. To build TCR beta libraries, CDR3 regions were amplified by Arm-PCR using iRepertoire HTBI primers. Gel purification was performed on PCR products prior to sequencing. The study's processing was this. Across samples, 55 to 80 TRBV and around 15 TRBJ segments were identified and used for gene usage analysis of CDR3 amino acid clonotypes. Filtered high-quality paired reads were merged into contigs using COPE and FqMerger. BLAST was used to align contigs to IMGT TRBV, TRBD and TRBJ reference genes, with CDR3 defined following IMGT. Clonotypes above 0.1% frequency were classified as highly expanded clones. Repertoire diversity was measured by Shannon entropy, and V-J evenness by the Gini coefficient. A clonotype was considered public if more than one individual shared it. The raw public data were reprocessed by TCRdb itself: fastp quality trimming at Q25, MiXCR clonotype calling, in-frame beta chains only. Identical CDR3 proteins give one entry, which carries the most common genes and DNA. V and J calls and clone size were set by TCRdb, not the authors. Present in this sample are 560,000 or so distinct CDR3 sequences, roughly 16% of which were seen just once. In total, the top ten clones hold approximately 12% of the sample.

The sample belongs to a study of regulatory T cells in long-lasting Graves disease (dated by TCRdb to 2020 to 2022). About the investigation overall: Patients with newly diagnosed Graves' disease had been on antithyroid drugs for under 3 months. Persistent Graves' disease patients were compared with newly diagnosed Graves' disease patients by peripheral blood TCR sequencing and RNA sequencing. The study was conducted in China and was registered as a clinical trial. A total of roughly 33 samples underwent TCR sequencing: about 13 from persistent and around 20 from newly diagnosed Graves' disease patients.

V sheds 2 bases and J sheds 7 bases, leaving 8 bases between their ends. From the cysteine up to the phenylalanine, the CDR3 has a length of 12 residues. Only CDR3 DNA remains: 36 bases, in frame from the first base. The germline V gene sets CDR1 to MDHEN and CDR2 to SYDVKM. This sample's time point label indicates: newly diagnosed GD, antithyroid drugs for less than 3 months. For both TCR sequencing and RNA sequencing, RNA was extracted from PBMCs using TRIzol. The diagnosis of Graves' disease was made according to American Thyroid Association guidelines. The patients came from an endocrinology department in Xi'an, China. Each patient gave around 9.2 milliliters of peripheral blood, collected in an EDTA anticoagulant tube. PBMCs were isolated by Ficoll Paque Plus density gradient separation without further T cell sorting. RNA quality was checked with an Agilent 2100 Bioanalyzer and agarose gel, and concentration with a NanoDrop 2000.

What the authors observed across the whole study: More public clonotypes were shared among persistent patients (roughly 3,000) than among newly diagnosed patients (roughly 1,000). Persistent disease showed preferential use of TRBV28, TRBJ1-2 and TRBJ2-5, whereas newly diagnosed disease favored TRBV20-1 and TRBJ2-1. Only peripheral blood was studied, because thyroid tissue, the primary lesion, was inaccessible. Persistent Graves' disease patients showed lower TCR Shannon entropy and fewer highly expanded clones than newly diagnosed patients, suggesting clonal expansion. The small sample size was acknowledged by the authors as a limitation that may reduce accuracy. Only the TCR beta chain was sequenced and analyzed.

These data were also reused for a study on T cells in Graves' hyperthyroidism and ophthalmopathy. The second study also describes: Stable Graves' hyperthyroidism was defined as no progression to ophthalmopathy during 18 months of follow-up. Hyperthyroidism patients were newly diagnosed, had a disease duration of under 2 months, and were aged 18 to 65 years. Patients with uncontrolled infections, other autoimmune diseases, pregnancy or lactation were excluded. Diagnoses were established on the basis of clinical symptoms, serum thyroxine and TRAb, thyroid ultrasound, and orbital computed tomography. A first-round RT-PCR of the TCR CDR3 used the HTBI primer set with the Qiagen OneStep RT-PCR kit. Most expanded thyroid clonotypes (frequency above 0.001) were also detected in blood, suggesting blood repertoires may reflect thyroid immune responses. In cross-validation, a model built on a 13 V-J signature told ophthalmopathy apart from stable hyperthyroidism with under 90% sensitivity and approximately 81% specificity, and in testing the same model reached 80%/75%. During validation, the model predicted progression to ophthalmopathy a median of approximately six months ahead of onset, with roughly 65% sensitivity and under 85% specificity. To identify TCR V-J signatures that set the groups apart, the researchers used a discovery cohort of about a hundred patients, made up of 40 to 45 with Graves' ophthalmopathy and 57 with stable Graves' hyperthyroidism. Prospective prediction of ophthalmopathy was tested in an independent validation cohort consisting of about 20 hyperthyroidism patients and over 15 patients who later progressed to ophthalmopathy. The 85 to 100 discovery patients were randomly split 7:3 into training and test sets. In addition, the study compared T-cell repertoires in thyroid tissue and in blood from several Graves' hyperthyroidism patients. After blood sampling, hyperthyroidism patients were treated with methimazole at a starting dose of 30 mg daily, and ophthalmopathy patients were treated with high-dose intravenous methylprednisolone. Libraries were constructed in a second round of multiplex PCR, after which size selection and purification were performed. Libraries were sequenced paired-end with 100 bp reads on an Illumina HiSeq2000. SOAPnuke was used to process the raw data, with reads discarded if the reads contained adapters or uncalled bases, had a mean Phred below 15, or lacked an exact constant-primer or identifier match. High-quality paired reads were merged using COPE v1.2.5, and each unique nucleotide sequence was defined as a clonotype. MiTCR v1.1 was used to align clonotypes to the IMGT TRBV, TRBD and TRBJ reference segments. The analysis included only V-J combinations with a frequency above 0.0001, which together covered about 99% of the repertoires. The TCS score was defined as the ratio of F50 (clonal expansion) to E x V (chaos), calculated using BLOSUM62-based TCRdist between CDR3 peptides within each V-J. Welch's t-statistics and random forest reduced fewer than 550 V-J features to 13, which were used in a naive Bayes classifier (R e1071). Sample size was not statistically predetermined, and investigators were not blinded to group allocation. The paper describes TCR Vbeta CDR3 sequencing of about 140 peripheral blood samples, made up of 43 ophthalmopathy patients, roughly 72 hyperthyroidism patients and around 17 progressor patients.

This clonotype was obtained from a young man with Graves disease. Donor details come from another sample of the same person, matched by shared clones. Recombination connected TRBV28 to TRBJ1-2; the D gene is not confidently resolved. The sequenced sample was peripheral blood mononuclear cells (PBMCs), obtained at new diagnosis, from a patient treated with antithyroid drugs. The CDR3 region reads CASSLETGGYTF. In nucleotide form, the sequence is TGTGCCAGCAGTTTAGAGACTGGTGGCTACACCTTC.